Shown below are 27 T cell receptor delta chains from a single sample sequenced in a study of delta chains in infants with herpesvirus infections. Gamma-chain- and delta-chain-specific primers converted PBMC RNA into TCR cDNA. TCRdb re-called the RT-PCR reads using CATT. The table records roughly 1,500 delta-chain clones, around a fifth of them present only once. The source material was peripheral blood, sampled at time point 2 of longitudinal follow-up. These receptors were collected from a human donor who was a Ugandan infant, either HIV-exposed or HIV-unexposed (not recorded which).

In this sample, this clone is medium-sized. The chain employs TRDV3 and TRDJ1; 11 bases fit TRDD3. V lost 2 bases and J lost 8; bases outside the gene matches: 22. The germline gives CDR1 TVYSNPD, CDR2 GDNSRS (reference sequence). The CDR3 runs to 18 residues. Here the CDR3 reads CAFFHPTPDLGDTGKLIF. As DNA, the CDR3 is TGTGCCTTTTTTCATCCTACTCCTGATCTGGGGGATACAGGGAAACTCATCTTT.

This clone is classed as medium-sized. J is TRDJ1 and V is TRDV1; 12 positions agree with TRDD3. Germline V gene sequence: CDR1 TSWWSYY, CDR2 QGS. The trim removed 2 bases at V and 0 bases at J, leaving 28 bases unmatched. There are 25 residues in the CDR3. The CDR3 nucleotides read TGTGCTCTTGGGGAAGGATCTGTCCGCGTCGACTGGGGGATACTCCTCAAACAATACACCGATAAACTCATCTTT. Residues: CALGEGSVRVDWGILLKQYTDKLIF.

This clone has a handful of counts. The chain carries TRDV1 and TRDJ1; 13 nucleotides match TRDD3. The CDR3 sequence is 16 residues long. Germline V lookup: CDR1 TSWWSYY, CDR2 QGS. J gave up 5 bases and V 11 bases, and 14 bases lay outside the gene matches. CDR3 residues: CAFLTRVLGDTDKLIF. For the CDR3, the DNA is TGTGCTTTCCTTACCCGCGTACTGGGGGATACGGATAAACTCATCTTT.

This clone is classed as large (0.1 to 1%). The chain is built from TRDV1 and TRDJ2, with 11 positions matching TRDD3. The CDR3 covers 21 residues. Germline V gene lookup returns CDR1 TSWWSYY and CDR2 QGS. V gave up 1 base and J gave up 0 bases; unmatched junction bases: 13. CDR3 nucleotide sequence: TGTGCTCTTGGGGAACCTCATTCCCTCTGGGGGATACATCCTTTGACAGCACAACTCTTCTTT. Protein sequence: CALGEPHSLWGIHPLTAQLFF.

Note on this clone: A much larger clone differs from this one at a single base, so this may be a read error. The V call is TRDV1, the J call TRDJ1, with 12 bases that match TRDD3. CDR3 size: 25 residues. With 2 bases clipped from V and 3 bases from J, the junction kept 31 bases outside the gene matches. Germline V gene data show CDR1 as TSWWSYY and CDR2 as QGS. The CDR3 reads CALGEGSVRVDWGILLKQYADKLIF. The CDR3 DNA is TGTGCTCTTGGGGAAGGATCTGTCCGCGTCGACTGGGGGATACTCCTCAAACAATACGCCGATAAACTCATCTTT.

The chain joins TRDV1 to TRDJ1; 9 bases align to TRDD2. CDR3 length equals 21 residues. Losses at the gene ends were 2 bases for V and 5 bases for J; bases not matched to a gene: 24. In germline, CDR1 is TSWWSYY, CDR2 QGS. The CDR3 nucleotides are TGTGCTCTTGGGGAAAAGACTATTACCTTCCTACGTGCTGGGGACCTGGATAAACTCATCTTT. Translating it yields CALGEKTITFLRAGDLDKLIF.

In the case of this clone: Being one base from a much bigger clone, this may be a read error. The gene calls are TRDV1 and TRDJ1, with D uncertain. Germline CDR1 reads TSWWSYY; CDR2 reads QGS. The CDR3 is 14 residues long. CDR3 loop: CALVERRVVRRLIF. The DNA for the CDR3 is TGTGCTCTTGTGGAACGGAGGGTAGTTCGGAGACTCATCTTT.

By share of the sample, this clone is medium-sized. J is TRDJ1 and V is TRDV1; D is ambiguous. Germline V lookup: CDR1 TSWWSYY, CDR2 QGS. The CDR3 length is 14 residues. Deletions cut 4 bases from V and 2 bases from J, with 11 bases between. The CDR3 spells CALGGAGITDKLIF. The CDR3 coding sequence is TGTGCTCTTGGGGGAGCGGGTATTACCGATAAACTCATCTTT.

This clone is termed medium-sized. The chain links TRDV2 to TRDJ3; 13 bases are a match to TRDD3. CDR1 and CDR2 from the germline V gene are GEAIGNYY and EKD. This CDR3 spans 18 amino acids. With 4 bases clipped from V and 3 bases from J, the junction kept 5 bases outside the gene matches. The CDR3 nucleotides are TGTGCCTGTGATTATACTGGGGGATACGACTGGGACACCCGACAGATGTTTTTC. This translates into CACDYTGGYDWDTRQMFF.

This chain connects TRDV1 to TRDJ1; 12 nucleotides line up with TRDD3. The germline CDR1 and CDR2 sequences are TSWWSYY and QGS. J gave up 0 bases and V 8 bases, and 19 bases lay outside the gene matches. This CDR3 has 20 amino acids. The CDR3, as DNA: TGTGCTCTTTATGCCTCCTGGGGGATACGCGGGTGGCCTAACACCGATAAACTCATCTTT. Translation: CALYASWGIRGWPNTDKLIF.

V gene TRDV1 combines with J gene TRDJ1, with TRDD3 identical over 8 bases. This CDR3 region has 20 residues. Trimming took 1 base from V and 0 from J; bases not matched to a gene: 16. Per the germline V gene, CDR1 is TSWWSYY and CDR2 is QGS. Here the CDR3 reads CALGERPLLTGGMYTDKLIF. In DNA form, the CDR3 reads TGTGCTCTTGGGGAACGCCCCCTACTCACTGGGGGGATGTACACCGATAAACTCATCTTT.

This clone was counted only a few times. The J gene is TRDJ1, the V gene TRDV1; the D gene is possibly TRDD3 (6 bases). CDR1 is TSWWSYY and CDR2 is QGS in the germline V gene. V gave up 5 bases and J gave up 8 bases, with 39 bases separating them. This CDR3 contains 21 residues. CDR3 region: CALGPPNGASRDWAQGAKLIF. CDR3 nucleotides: TGTGCTCTTGGGCCACCGAACGGCGCTTCGCGCGACTGGGCTCAAGGGGCCAAACTCATCTTT.

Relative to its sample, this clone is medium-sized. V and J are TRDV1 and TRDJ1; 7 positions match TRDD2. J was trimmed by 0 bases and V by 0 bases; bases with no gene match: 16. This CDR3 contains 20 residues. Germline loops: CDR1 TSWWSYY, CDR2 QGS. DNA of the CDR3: TGTGCTCTTGGGGAACTCCCACTTCCTAGGGTCGAGGTCAACACCGATAAACTCATCTTT. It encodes CALGELPLPRVEVNTDKLIF.

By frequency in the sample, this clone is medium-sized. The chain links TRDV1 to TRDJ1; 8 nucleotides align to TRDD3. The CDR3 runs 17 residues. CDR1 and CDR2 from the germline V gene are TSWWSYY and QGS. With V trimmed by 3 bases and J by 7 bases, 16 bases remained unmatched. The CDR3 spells CALGDPRRLGYVGKLIF. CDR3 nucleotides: TGTGCTCTTGGGGACCCTCGGCGATTGGGATACGTGGGTAAACTCATCTTT.

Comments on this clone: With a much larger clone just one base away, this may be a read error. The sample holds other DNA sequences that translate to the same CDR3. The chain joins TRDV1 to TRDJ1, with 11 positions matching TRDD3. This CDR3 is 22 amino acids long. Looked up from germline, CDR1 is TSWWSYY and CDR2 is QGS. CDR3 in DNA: TGTGCTCTCGGGGAACTAGGCTTCCAATGGGGGATACGCTCTCAATACACCGATAAACTCATCTTT. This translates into CALGELGFQWGIRSQYTDKLIF.

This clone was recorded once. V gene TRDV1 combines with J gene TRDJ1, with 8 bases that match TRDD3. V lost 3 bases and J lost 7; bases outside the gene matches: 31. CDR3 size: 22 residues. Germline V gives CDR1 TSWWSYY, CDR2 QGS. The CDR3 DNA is TGTGCTCTTGGGGACCCCGGTATTCCGATGCCCGCTTACTGGGGGCCTCGGGTTAAACTCATCTTT. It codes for CALGDPGIPMPAYWGPRVKLIF.

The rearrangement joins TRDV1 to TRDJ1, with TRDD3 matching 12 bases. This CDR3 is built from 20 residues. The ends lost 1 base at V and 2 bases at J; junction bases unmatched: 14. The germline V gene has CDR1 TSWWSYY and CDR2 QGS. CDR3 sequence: CALGEQAYYWGIPQTDKLIF. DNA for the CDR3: TGTGCTCTTGGGGAACAGGCCTACTACTGGGGGATACCTCAGACCGATAAACTCATCTTT.

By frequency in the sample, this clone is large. Written as DNA, the CDR3 is TGTGCCTTTAGCCCCTGCTCCCCGGTCTCGACCGATAAACTCATCTTT. This gives the protein CAFSPCSPVSTDKLIF. V gene TRDV3 combines with J gene TRDJ1; D not certain. Trimming removed 0 bases at V and 2 bases at J, with 19 bases between. The CDR3 is 16 amino acids. CDR1 TVYSNPD and CDR2 GDNSRS come from the germline V gene (reference sequence). Supplemented by reference TRDV3 and TRDJ1, the full variable domain reads CDKVTQSSPDQTVASGSEVVLLCTYDTVYSNPDLFWYRIRPDYSFQFVFYGDNSRSEGADFTQGRFSVKHILTQKAFHLVISPVRTEDSATYYCAFSPCSPVSTDKLIFGKGTRVTVEP.

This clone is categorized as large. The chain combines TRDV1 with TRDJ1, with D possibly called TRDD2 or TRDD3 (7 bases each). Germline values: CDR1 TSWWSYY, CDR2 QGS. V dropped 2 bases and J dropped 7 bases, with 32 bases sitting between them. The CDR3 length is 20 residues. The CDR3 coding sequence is TGTGCTCTTGGGGAAATGTTCGGGTTCCTACACGGAGAGCTGGGGGTTAAACTCATCTTT. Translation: CALGEMFGFLHGELGVKLIF.

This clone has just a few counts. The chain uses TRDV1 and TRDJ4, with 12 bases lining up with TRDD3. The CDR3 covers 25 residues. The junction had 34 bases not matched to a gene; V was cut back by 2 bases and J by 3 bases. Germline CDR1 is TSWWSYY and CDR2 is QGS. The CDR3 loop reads CALGEIYSPRRWAGGYALAAGPLIF. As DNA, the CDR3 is TGTGCTCTTGGGGAAATATATTCCCCACGCCGGTGGGCTGGGGGATACGCCTTGGCGGCCGGACCCCTGATCTTT.

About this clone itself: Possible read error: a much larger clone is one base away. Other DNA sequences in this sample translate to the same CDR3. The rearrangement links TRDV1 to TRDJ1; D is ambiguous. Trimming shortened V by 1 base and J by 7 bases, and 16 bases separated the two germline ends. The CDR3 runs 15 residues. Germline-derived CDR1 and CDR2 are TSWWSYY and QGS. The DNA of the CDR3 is TGTGCTCTTGGGGAACGGCCCCAGGGACCGACTAAACTCATCTTT. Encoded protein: CALGERPQGPTKLIF.

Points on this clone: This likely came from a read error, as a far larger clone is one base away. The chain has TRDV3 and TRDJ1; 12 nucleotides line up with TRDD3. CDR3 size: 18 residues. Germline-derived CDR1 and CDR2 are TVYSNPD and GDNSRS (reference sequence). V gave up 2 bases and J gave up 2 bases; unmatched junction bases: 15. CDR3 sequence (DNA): TGTGCCTTTTTCCTTCCACTGGGGGATACCAGGGGGACCGATAAACTCATCTTT. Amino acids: CAFFLPLGDTRGTDKLIF.

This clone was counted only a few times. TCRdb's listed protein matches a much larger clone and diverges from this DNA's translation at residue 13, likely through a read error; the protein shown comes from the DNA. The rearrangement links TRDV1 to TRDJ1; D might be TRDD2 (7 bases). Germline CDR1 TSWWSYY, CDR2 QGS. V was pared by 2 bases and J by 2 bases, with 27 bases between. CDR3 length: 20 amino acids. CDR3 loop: CALGEAFPTSWGVWTDKLIF. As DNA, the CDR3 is TGTGCTCTTGGGGAAGCTTTTCCTACCTCTTGGGGGGTATGGACCGATAAACTCATCTTT.

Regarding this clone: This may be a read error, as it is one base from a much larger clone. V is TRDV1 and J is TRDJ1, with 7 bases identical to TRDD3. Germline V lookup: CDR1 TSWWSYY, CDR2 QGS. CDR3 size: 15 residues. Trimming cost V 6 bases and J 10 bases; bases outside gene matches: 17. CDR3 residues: CALGPPYAGDVSLIF. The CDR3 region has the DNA TGTGCTCTTGGCCCCCCTTACGCGGGGGATGTTTCACTCATCTTT.

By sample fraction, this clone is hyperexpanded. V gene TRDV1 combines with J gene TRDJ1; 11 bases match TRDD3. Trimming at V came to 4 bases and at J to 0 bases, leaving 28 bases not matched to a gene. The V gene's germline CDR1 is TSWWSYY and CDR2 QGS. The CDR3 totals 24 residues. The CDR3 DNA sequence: TGTGCTCTTGGGGGCTGTAGAACCTACGGTCCCCTTTGGGGGATACGCTGGGACACCGATAAACTCATCTTT. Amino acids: CALGGCRTYGPLWGIRWDTDKLIF.

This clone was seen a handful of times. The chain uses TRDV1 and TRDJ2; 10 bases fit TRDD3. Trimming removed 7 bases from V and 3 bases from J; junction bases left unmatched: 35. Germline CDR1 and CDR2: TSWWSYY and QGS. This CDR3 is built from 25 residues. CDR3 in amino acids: CALALWGLPRLIRVLGDQMTAQLFF. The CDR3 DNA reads TGTGCTCTTGCCTTGTGGGGCCTTCCTCGTCTCATTCGCGTACTGGGGGATCAGATGACAGCACAACTCTTCTTT.

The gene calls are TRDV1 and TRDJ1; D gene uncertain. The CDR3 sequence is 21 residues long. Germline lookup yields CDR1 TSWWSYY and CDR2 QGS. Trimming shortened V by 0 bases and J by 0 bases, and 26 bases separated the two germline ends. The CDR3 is CALGELEIYSRCCSYTDKLIF. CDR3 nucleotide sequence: TGTGCTCTTGGGGAACTAGAGATCTACTCCAGGTGCTGCTCGTACACCGATAAACTCATCTTT.